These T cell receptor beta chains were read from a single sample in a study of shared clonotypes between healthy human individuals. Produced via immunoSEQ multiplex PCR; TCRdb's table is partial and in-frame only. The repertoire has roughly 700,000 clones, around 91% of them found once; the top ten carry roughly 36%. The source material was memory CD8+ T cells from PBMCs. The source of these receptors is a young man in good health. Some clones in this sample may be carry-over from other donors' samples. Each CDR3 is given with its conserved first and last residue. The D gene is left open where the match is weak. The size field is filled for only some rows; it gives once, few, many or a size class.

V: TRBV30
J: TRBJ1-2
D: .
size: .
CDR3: CAWKWGEYGYTF
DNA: TGTGCCTGGAAATGGGGGGAGTATGGCTACACCTTC

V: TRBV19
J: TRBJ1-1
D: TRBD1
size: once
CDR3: CASSTFFPDRGDTEAFF
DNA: TGTGCCAGTAGTACTTTTTTTCCAGACAGGGGCGACACTGAAGCTTTCTTT

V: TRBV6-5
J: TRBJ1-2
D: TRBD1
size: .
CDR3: CASRHTTGATGYTF
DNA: TGTGCCAGCAGGCATACGACAGGGGCCACTGGCTACACCTTC

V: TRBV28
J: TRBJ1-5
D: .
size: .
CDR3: CASSTRVRNQPQHF
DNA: TGTGCCAGCAGCACGCGGGTCCGCAATCAGCCCCAGCATTTT

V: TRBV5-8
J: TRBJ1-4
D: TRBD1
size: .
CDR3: CASSSGQATNEKLFF
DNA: TGTGCCAGCAGCTCCGGACAGGCAACTAATGAAAAACTGTTTTTT

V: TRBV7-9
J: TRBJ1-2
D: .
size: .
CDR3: CASSLRNSRAWQYGYTF
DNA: TGTGCCAGCAGCTTACGAAATTCCAGGGCTTGGCAATATGGCTACACCTTC

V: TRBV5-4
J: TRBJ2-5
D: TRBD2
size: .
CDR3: CASSPGLAGAETQYF
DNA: TGTGCCAGCAGCCCGGGACTAGCGGGAGCAGAGACCCAGTACTTC

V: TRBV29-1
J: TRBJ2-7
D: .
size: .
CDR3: CSVDEQGGYEQYF
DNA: TGCAGCGTTGACGAACAGGGAGGGTACGAGCAGTACTTC

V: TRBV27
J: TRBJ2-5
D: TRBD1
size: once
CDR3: CASSLSSAGGGETQYF
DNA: TGTGCCAGCAGTTTATCGAGTGCAGGGGGCGGGGAGACCCAGTACTTC

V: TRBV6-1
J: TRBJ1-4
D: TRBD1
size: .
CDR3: CASKQGGEKLFF
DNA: TGTGCCAGCAAACAGGGGGGTGAAAAACTGTTTTTT

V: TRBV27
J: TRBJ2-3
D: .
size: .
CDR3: CASSLFGTGRDTQYF
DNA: TGTGCCAGCAGTTTATTCGGAACAGGGCGAGATACGCAGTATTTT

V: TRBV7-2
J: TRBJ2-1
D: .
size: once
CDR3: CASSLGGASGLFF
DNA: TGTGCCAGCAGCTTAGGAGGCGCCAGCGGGCTTTTCTTC

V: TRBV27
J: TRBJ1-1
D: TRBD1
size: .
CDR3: CASSFTGGQTEAFF
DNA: TGTGCCAGCAGTTTTACAGGGGGTCAGACTGAAGCTTTCTTT

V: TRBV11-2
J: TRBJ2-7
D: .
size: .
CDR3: CASSFLQSRYEQYF
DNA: TGTGCCAGCAGCTTTCTACAGAGCCGCTACGAGCAGTACTTC

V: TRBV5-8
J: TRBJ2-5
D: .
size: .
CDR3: CASSFARAGETQYF
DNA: TGTGCCAGCAGCTTTGCCAGGGCTGGGGAGACCCAGTACTTC

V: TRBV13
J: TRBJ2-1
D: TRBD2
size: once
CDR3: CASSLEQREYYNEQFF
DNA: TGTGCCAGCAGCTTAGAACAGCGGGAGTATTACAATGAGCAGTTCTTC

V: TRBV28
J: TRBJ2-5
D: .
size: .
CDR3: CASRPGSQETQYF
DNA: TGTGCCAGCAGGCCCGGATCCCAAGAGACCCAGTACTTC

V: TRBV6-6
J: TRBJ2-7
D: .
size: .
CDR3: CASSYSTGRRYEQYF
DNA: TGTGCCAGCAGTTACTCGACTGGCCGACGCTACGAGCAGTACTTC

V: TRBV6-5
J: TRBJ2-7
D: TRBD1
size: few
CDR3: CASSARRTGAYEQYF
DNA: TGTGCCAGCAGCGCTCGCCGGACAGGGGCCTACGAGCAGTACTTC

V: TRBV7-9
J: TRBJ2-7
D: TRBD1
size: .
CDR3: CASSLGQGASPSEQYF
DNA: TGTGCCAGCAGCTTAGGGCAGGGGGCATCACCTAGCGAGCAGTACTTC

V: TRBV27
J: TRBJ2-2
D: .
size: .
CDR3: CASSFLGEAGELFF
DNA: TGTGCCAGCAGTTTTCTCGGAGAGGCCGGGGAGCTGTTTTTT

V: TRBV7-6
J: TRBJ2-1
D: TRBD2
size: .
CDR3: CASSLGSGTDWGNEQFF
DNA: TGTGCCAGCAGCTTGGGTAGCGGGACCGACTGGGGGAATGAGCAGTTCTTC

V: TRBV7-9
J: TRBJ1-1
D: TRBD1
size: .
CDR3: CASSLDRGMETEAFF
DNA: TGTGCCAGCAGCTTAGACAGGGGGATGGAGACTGAAGCTTTCTTT

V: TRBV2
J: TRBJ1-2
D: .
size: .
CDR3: CASSEPYGYTF
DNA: TGTGCCAGCAGTGAACCCTATGGCTACACCTTC

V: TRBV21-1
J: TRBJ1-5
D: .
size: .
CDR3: CASSRVSDGLNQPQHF
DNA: TGTGCCAGCAGCAGGGTATCAGACGGATTGAATCAGCCCCAGCATTTT

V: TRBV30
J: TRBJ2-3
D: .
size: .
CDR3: CAWSGLGANTDTQYF
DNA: TGTGCCTGGAGTGGACTTGGGGCTAACACAGATACGCAGTATTTT

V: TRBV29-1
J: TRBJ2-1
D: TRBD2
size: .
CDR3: CSVDRTSGRRRGQFF
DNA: TGCAGCGTTGACCGGACTAGCGGGAGGCGTAGGGGGCAGTTCTTC

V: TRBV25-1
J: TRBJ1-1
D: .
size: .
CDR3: CASSFSVSARAFF
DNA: TGTGCCAGCAGCTTTTCAGTGTCGGCCAGAGCTTTCTTT

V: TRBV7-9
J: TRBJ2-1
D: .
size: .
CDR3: CASSNPSPGPKEFHEQFF
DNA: TGTGCCAGCAGCAACCCGTCCCCGGGCCCAAAGGAATTCCATGAGCAGTTCTTC

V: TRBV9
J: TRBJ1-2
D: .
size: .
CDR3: CASSAGRDYGYTF
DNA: TGTGCCAGCAGCGCCGGACGGGACTATGGCTACACCTTC

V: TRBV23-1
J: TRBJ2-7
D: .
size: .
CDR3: CASSLGREVGEQYF
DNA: TGCGCCAGCAGTCTTGGCAGGGAGGTTGGTGAGCAGTACTTC

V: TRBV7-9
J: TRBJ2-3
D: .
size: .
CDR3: CASNGGTVSTDTQYF
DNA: TGTGCCAGCAACGGTGGGACGGTGAGCACAGATACGCAGTATTTT

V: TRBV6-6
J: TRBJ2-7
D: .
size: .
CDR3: CASRNSEATYEQYF
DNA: TGTGCCAGCAGGAATTCGGAGGCCACCTACGAGCAGTACTTC

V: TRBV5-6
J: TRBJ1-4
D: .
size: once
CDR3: CASSSEQVSEKLFF
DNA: TGTGCCAGCAGCTCGGAACAGGTTTCGGAAAAACTGTTTTTT

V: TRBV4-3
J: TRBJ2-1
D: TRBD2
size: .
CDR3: CASSHLGGIAGEDEQFF
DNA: TGCGCCAGCAGCCACCTTGGGGGGATAGCGGGAGAGGATGAGCAGTTCTTC

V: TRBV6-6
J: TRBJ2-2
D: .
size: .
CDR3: CASSWIRNTGELFF
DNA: TGTGCCAGCAGTTGGATCAGGAACACCGGGGAGCTGTTTTTT

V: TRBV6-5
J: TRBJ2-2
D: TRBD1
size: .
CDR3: CASSQGTVAGELFF
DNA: TGTGCCAGCAGCCAGGGGACAGTCGCCGGGGAGCTGTTTTTT

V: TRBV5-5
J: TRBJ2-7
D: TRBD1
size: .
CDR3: CASRQGRSYEQYF
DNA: TGTGCCAGCAGACAGGGGCGCTCCTACGAGCAGTACTTC

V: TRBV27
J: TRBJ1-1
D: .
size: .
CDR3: CASSSGVVGSMTF
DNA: TGTGCCAGCAGCTCAGGCGTCGTCGGGAGTATGACATTT

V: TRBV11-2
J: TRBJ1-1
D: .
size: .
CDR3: CASSSAAATGLNTEAFF
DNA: TGTGCCAGCAGCTCTGCCGCTGCGACAGGATTGAACACTGAAGCTTTCTTT

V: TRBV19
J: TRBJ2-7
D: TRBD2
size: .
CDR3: CASSPTSGVSYEQYF
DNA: TGTGCCAGTAGTCCAACTAGCGGGGTTTCCTACGAGCAGTACTTC

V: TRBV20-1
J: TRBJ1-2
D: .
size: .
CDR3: CSARELAGYTF
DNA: TGCAGTGCTAGAGAACTCGCTGGCTACACCTTC